This T cell receptor (beta chain) was sequenced in a study of patients and donors after allogeneic stem cell transplantation. CDR1 and CDR2 from the germline V gene are MDHEN and SYDVKM. The CDR3 consists of 12 residues. Trimming took off 3 bases at V and 8 bases at J, with 10 bases between the two ends. This clonotype was detected a few times. TCRdb called the RT-PCR reads again in MiXCR, with one record for every CDR3 protein. Among around 27,000 distinct CDR3 sequences listed, approximately 8.8% were seen once. Sequencing was done on a sample of blood, either unsorted or a sorted T cell fraction (not recorded which). This sequence joins TRBV28 and TRBJ1-2; D uncertain. The TCR originated in a human donor who was either an allogeneic HSCT recipient or a stem cell or donor lymphocyte infusion donor (not recorded which). It is not recorded whose cells these are; they may come from a transplant donor. The CDR3 nucleotides read TGTGCCAGCAGTTTTGAAGACTGGGGCTACACCTTC. Its protein product is CASSFEDWGYTF.